Listed below are T cell receptor beta chains from one sample, sequenced in a study of control samples from healthy donors and cancer patients. Generated by immunoSEQ multiplex PCR, the TCRdb table keeps only in-frame clones and is missing some. The sample consists of around 120,000 clones, just under 95% of them appearing once. Sequences were obtained from blood. These receptors were taken from a man between 25 and 39 years old in good health. CDR3s include the opening cysteine and the closing phenylalanine or tryptophan.

V gene	J gene	CDR3 protein
TRBV19	TRBJ1-2	CASHYIDQGHYGYTF
TRBV3-1/TRBV3-2	TRBJ1-2	CASSQTGGKEGYTF
TRBV18	TRBJ1-1	CASSTTTGWVDEAFF
TRBV4-3	TRBJ2-7	CASSQERQNDYEQYF
TRBV18	TRBJ2-5	CASSPQGGETQYF
TRBV7-8	TRBJ2-7	CASSLEYDFYYEQYF
TRBV13	TRBJ1-2	CASSRDQGAPYGYTF
TRBV2	TRBJ1-5	CASSETGHNQPQHF
TRBV30	TRBJ1-5	CAWSPQVSQPQHF
TRBV19	TRBJ2-1	CASSIAGRGGYNEQFF
TRBV5-5	TRBJ1-1	CASSPQPGGGNTEAFF
TRBV15	TRBJ2-7	CATSRVDGTYSYEQYF
TRBV7-9	TRBJ1-2	CASSLAPSGTQGGYTF
TRBV3-1/TRBV3-2	TRBJ1-5	CASSQETAGNIQPQHF
TRBV25-1	TRBJ1-6	CASSELTGFGSPLHF
TRBV6-5	TRBJ1-2	CASGRQGNYGYTF
TRBV30	TRBJ2-3	CAWVSGGGFEADTQYF
TRBV7-2	TRBJ2-2	CASSFYPQTGRVTGELFF
TRBV10-1	TRBJ1-1	CASSGNREMNTEAFF
TRBV4-3	TRBJ1-2	CASSQSTGTSYGYTF
TRBV5-8	TRBJ2-7	CASSRDWRYEQYF
TRBV9	TRBJ2-1	CASSVVIGGGSNRLNEQFF
TRBV7-6	TRBJ1-4	CASSSDPGRGKLFF
TRBV19	TRBJ1-1	CASSNSGSEAFF
TRBV5-4	TRBJ2-1	CASSLGGDSYNEQFF
TRBV5-4	TRBJ2-1	CASSSGTSASNEQFF
TRBV7-9	TRBJ1-5	CASSRTDSNQPQHF
TRBV16	TRBJ1-4	CASSQESGYKLFF
TRBV6-5	TRBJ1-4	CASRTGATNEKLFF
TRBV4-1	TRBJ2-7	CASSQKNRDGLGLYEQYF
TRBV12-5	TRBJ2-7	CASALGGNEQYF
TRBV12-3/TRBV12-4	TRBJ1-2	CASSWTGEGGYTF
TRBV5-6	TRBJ1-2	CASSWDGQNYGYTF
TRBV5-1	TRBJ2-3	CASRVSPGTDTQYF
TRBV6-1	TRBJ2-7	CASSEPPGQGADEQYF
TRBV19	TRBJ1-2	CASRPLGAGYTF
TRBV7-9	TRBJ1-6	CASSLGQGTPNSPLHF
TRBV4-3	TRBJ1-2	CASSLLSGGTAYGYTF
TRBV5-1	TRBJ2-7	CASSPETDRTYEQYF
TRBV18	TRBJ1-2	CASSPWVEGERGYTF
TRBV13	TRBJ1-6	CASRQETGENSPLHF